This T cell receptor (beta chain) was recovered during a study of blood T cell repertoires in COVID-19 (dated by TCRdb to the early 2020s). Looking at the study overall: The collaborator samples originated in the United States, Italy and Spain and spanned the acute and convalescent phases of COVID-19. The prospective study material was composed of cDNA or gDNA derived from T cells, B-cell-depleted T cells, or PBMCs. Subjects who had been exposed to COVID-19, were actively infected with it, or had recovered from it provided the deeply sampled blood TCRbeta repertoires that made up the dataset. The repertoires were released in a freely available public database meant as a resource for research on the immune response to SARS-CoV-2. The samples were drawn from the first 160 participants of the ongoing ImmuneRACE study and from over 950 subjects provided by 6 global collaborators. A de-identified subject ID, COVID-19 status, age in years and sex were almost always included in the sample metadata. Where HLA class I and class II types were available, the types were taken from metadata supplied by the sample provider, not from assay-based typing.

Sequences SGHVS (CDR1) and FNYEAQ (CDR2) are obtained from the germline V gene. The germline V and J ends show losses of 1 base and 7 bases respectively, and no gene match explains 8 bases of the junction. Taken from cysteine to phenylalanine, the CDR3 has 16 residues. CDR3 DNA is the only sequence kept; it has 48 bases, read in frame from the first base. The immunoSEQ Assay, a bias-controlled multiplex PCR, was used to amplify TCRbeta CDR3 regions from genomic DNA. In the authors' own workflow: Within the assay, amplification of reference gene primers was used to estimate how many nucleated cells each sample contained. Sequence reads were collapsed and filtered to measure the absolute abundance of every unique TCRbeta CDR3 rearrangement. For each sample, productive Simpson clonality was calculated as the square root of Simpson's diversity index across productive rearrangements. In its TCRdb copy, this immuneACCESS table keeps in-frame sequences only and misses some clones. Where compared with another copy, unresolved V genes explain less than half of these, and the others have no known cause. V and J calls and clone size come straight from that table; D and trimming were deduced from the DNA. The sample includes about 370,000 clones, with nearly 90% observed a single time. 6.5% of the sample is held by the ten biggest clonotypes.

The collaborating institutions used their own protocols to collect whole blood in K2EDTA tubes. For TCRbeta analysis, collaborators shipped samples as frozen whole blood, isolated PBMCs, or DNA extracted from either of those sample types. The paper as a whole reports these results and caveats: Clinical and demographic metadata were provided uncurated, with the amount varying by source and participant.

The count of this clone is one. Its antigen target is currently unknown. It has no much larger one-base neighbor in the sample; base qualities were not kept. Sequenced input: peripheral blood. The clonotype was recovered from a young man with active or convalescent COVID-19. This chain joins TRBV7-6 to TRBJ2-4; 9 bases in between match TRBD2. The CDR3 protein: CASSLGLAGLSNIQYF. The nucleotides are TGTGCCAGCAGCTTAGGTCTAGCGGGGTTGTCGAACATTCAGTACTTC. With all but the CDR3 taken from the reference TRBV7-6 and TRBJ2-4 genes, the full variable domain is: GAGVSQSPRYKVTKRGQDVALRCDPISGHVSLYWYRQALGQGPEFLTYFNYEAQQDKSGLPNDRFSAERPEGSISTLTIQRTEQRDSAMYRCASSLGLAGLSNIQYFGAGTRLSVL.